This T cell receptor (beta chain) originates from a study of shared clonotypes between healthy human individuals (dated by TCRdb to 2018 to 2020). Study-wide context: Two women and a few men aged 18 to 49 years were included in the cohort. To increase sequencing depth and limit assay-specific biases, TCR repertoire library preparation and sequencing were carried out by different laboratories using diverse techniques. The study deeply sequenced blood TCR repertoires of roughly five healthy adults to estimate repertoire size and the extent of clonotype sharing between individuals. Leukapheresis yielded between about 0.94 and 8.9 billion PBMCs per donor. The research as a whole found: Pairwise subsampling indicated that sequencing depth was expected to affect the degree of clonotype sharing among donors. Only blood was sampled, and tissue TCR repertoires likely differ from those in blood. The small number of donors limited the genetic and exposure-history diversity represented.

The CDR3 sequence holds 15 residues, the cysteine and phenylalanine included. The DNA shown is the 45-base CDR3, in frame from base 1. Ends trimmed: V by 2 bases, J by 1 base; bases unmatched to a gene: 2. CDR1 and CDR2 are drawn from the germline V gene (reference sequence): MNHNY, SVGAGI. Comment on this clone: This clone's antigen is unknown. No base quality values were provided; no much bigger clone lies one nucleotide off.

TCR CDR3 regions were amplified from genomic DNA by multiplex PCR using the deep immunoSEQ assay. Genomic DNA extracted from each cell subset was distributed evenly over all wells of several immunoSEQ 96-well plates, and each plate served as one replicate. Each replicate PCR for unsorted PBMC received roughly 290 ng genomic DNA, equal to 25,000 to 30,000 T cell genomes. Ten immunoSEQ deep assay plates were used to sequence unsorted PBMC genomic DNA. Purified libraries were quantified with a Qubit 3.0 fluorometer, sized on a Bioanalyzer 2100, and re-quantified with the KAPA Library Quantification kit. Each immunoSEQ 96-well plate was sequenced on its own single-read 150-cycle Illumina NextSeq 550 flow cell. The study's processing was this. Because the immunoSEQ output held only junctional sequences and lacked quality scores, the filtering could not match the filtering applied to full-length reads. To assign V/J genes and CDR3, sequences were annotated using PyIR, a Python wrapper for IgBLAST v1.9, with IMGT germline references. Any read was removed if the V/J assignment was weak (E-value above 1e-6), the CDR3 was missing, or the read contained stop codons, out-of-frame junctions, or ambiguous translated residues. V3J clonotypes were defined by identical inferred V gene, J gene, and CDR3 amino acid sequence. Percentage overlap between repertoires was computed as shared unique clonotypes divided by the size of the smaller repertoire. RTK rarefaction, the Chao1 estimator, and Recon v2.1 estimates of unobserved clonotypes were used to assess repertoire richness. Here the immuneACCESS table is served through TCRdb, limited to in-frame sequences with V and J called. Missing clones are a known gap in these copies; in checked studies unresolved V genes cover under half, and the rest lacks a known reason. The V and J calls and the clone size are those of that table, but D and trimming were determined from the DNA. This sample holds 550,000 to 600,000 clones; roughly 72% were observed only once. Of the sample, approximately 12% is held by the ten largest clones.

Donors were healthy HIV-negative adults with no recently reported acute infections or vaccinations. Every donor was a Caucasian adult living in Nashville, Tennessee, USA. For unsorted samples, about 90 million PBMCs were counted and genomic DNA was extracted with the QIAamp DNA Blood Mini kit. Blood was obtained by leukapheresis, after which PBMCs were separated by Ficoll-Histopaque density gradient centrifugation and cryopreserved in liquid nitrogen vapor phase. The chain is encoded by TRBV6-6 joined to TRBJ2-7; TRBD1 lines up with 10 middle nucleotides. The sample consisted of PBMCs. The receptor's source is a woman in her thirties or forties in good health. Some clones in this sample may be carry-over from other donors' samples. The sequenced DNA: TGTGCCAGCAGTTACGGGACAGGGGTTTCCTACGAGCAGTACTTC. This gives the protein CASSYGTGVSYEQYF.